These 7 T cell receptor beta chains were sequenced from one sample in a study of blood T cell repertoires in COVID-19. Data came from immunoSEQ multiplex PCR; TCRdb stores just in-frame clones and leaves some out. The sample gives hundreds of thousands of clones, 70% to 90% of which show up once; roughly 1.4% is in the top ten. Sequencing used PBMCs or T cells enriched from blood (not recorded which). The receptors stem from a young woman who had been exposed to COVID-19.

J is TRBJ2-1 and V is TRBV12-3 or TRBV12-4, with a possible D match to TRBD1 (6 bases). Trimming took 10 bases from V and 2 from J, leaving 12 bases between them. The CDR3 contains 13 residues. The DNA of the CDR3 is TGTGCCACAGGGGCGACGACCTACAATGAGCAGTTCTTC. Amino acids: CATGATTYNEQFF.

This sequence joins TRBV5-1 and TRBJ1-1; 7 positions match TRBD1. Germline V gene data show CDR1 as SGHRS and CDR2 as YFSETQ. This CDR3 spans 14 amino acids. Losses at the gene ends were 4 bases for V and 6 bases for J; bases not matched to a gene: 9. As DNA, the CDR3 is TGCGCCAGCAGCCTAGGGGACAGCGTGCCTGAAGCTTTCTTT. Translating gives CASSLGDSVPEAFF.

This clone was observed a few times. The V and J genes are TRBV19 and TRBJ2-2; D is perhaps TRBD1 (5 bases). Germline V gives CDR1 LNHDA, CDR2 SQIVND (reference sequence). Trimming cost V 5 bases and J 6 bases, with 16 bases left between them. The CDR3 spans 15 residues. The CDR3 region has the DNA TGTGCCAGTAGTGTTCGGCAGGGAAGCGCCGGGGAGCTGTTTTTT. Translation: CASSVRQGSAGELFF. Complete variable domain (other parts from reference TRBV19 and TRBJ2-2): DGGITQSPKYLFRKEGQNVTLSCEQNLNHDAMYWYRQDPGQGLRLIYYSQIVNDFQKGDIAEGYSVSREKKESFPLTVTSAQKNPTAFYLCASSVRQGSAGELFFGEGSRLTVL.

There are a few counts of this clone. The V call is TRBV7-9, the J call TRBJ2-7; a weak D match, TRBD1 (6 bases). V lost 5 bases to trimming and J lost 0 bases, with 17 bases between them. The CDR3 runs to 16 residues. The germline V gene encodes CDR1 SEHNR and CDR2 FQNEAQ (reference sequence). This CDR3 reads CASSVNPGEISYEQYF. Written as DNA, the CDR3 is TGTGCCAGCAGCGTGAACCCAGGGGAAATCTCCTACGAGCAGTACTTC.

The chain carries TRBV6-5 and TRBJ2-2; 8 nucleotides align to TRBD2. CDR1 and CDR2 from the germline V gene are MNHEY and SVGAGI. After removal of 6 bases from V and 6 bases from J, the junction contained 9 bases not matched to a gene. The CDR3 totals 15 residues. CDR3 amino acids: CASRPGLGGSGELFF. The DNA of the CDR3 is TGTGCCAGCAGACCGGGACTAGGGGGGTCCGGGGAGCTGTTTTTT.

This clone showed up just a few times. The identical CDR3 is also encoded by other nucleotide sequences in the sample. The rearrangement links TRBV19 to TRBJ2-1, with 11 bases matching TRBD2. The CDR3 has 15 residues. Germline loops: CDR1 LNHDA, CDR2 SQIVND (reference sequence). V dropped 5 bases and J dropped 6; count of bases not matched to a gene: 6. The CDR3 region has the DNA TGTGCCAGTAGTCCTCTAGCGGGAGGCCCCAATGAGCAGTTCTTC. Translation gives CASSPLAGGPNEQFF.

This clone was seen a single time. The chain combines TRBV27 with TRBJ2-1, with 7 bases identical to TRBD1. This CDR3 has 13 amino acids. The germline CDR1 and CDR2 sequences are MNHEY and SMNVEV (reference sequence). Losses at the gene ends were 6 bases for V and 4 bases for J; bases not matched to a gene: 3. Here the CDR3 DNA reads TGTGCCAGCAGCCGGACAGGTTACAATGAGCAGTTCTTC. It translates to CASSRTGYNEQFF.